This T cell receptor beta chain was captured in a study of response to subunit inactivated influenza vaccine. Study-level results: Researchers suggested that each seasonal influenza vaccination recruits few new T cells.

The CDR3 has 14 amino acids. Germline CDR1 and CDR2: SGHRS and YFSETQ. The V gene lost 8 bases and the J gene lost 0 bases, with 14 bases spanning the gap. TCRdb itself ran the RT-PCR reads through MiXCR, one entry per CDR3 protein. The sample shows roughly 500,000 distinct CDR3 sequences, about 25% of them seen only once. There are a few counts of this clonotype. Its antigen remains unknown. The sample was CD4+ T cells sorted from PBMCs, taken about 5 days after vaccination. The rearrangement uses TRBV5-1 and TRBJ1-1; no clear D. This sequence originates from a man aged 45 to 65 who received an inactivated influenza vaccine. The CDR3 reads CASTPGGLNTEAFF. CDR3 coding DNA: TGCGCCAGTACCCCCGGAGGGCTGAACACTGAAGCTTTCTTT.